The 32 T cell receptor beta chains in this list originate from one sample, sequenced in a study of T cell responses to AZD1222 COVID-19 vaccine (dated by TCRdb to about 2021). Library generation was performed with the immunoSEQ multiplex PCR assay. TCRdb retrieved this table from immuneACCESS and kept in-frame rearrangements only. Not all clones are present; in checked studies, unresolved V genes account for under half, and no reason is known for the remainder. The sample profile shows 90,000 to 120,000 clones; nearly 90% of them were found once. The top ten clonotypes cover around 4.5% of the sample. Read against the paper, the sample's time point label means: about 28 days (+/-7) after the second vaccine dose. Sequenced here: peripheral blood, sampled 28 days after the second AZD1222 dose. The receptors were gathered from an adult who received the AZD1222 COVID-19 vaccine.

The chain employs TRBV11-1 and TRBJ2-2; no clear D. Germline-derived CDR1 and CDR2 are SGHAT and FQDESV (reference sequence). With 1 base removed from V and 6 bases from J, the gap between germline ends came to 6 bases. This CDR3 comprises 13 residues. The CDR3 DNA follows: TGTGCCAGCAGCTTAGGTGGTCCCGGGGAGCTGTTTTTT. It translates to CASSLGGPGELFF.

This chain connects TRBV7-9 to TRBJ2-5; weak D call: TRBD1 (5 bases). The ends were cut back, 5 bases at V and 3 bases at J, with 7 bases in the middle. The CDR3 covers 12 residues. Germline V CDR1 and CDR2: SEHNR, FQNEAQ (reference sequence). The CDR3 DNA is TGTGCCAGCAGCCCGACAGAAGAGACCCAGTACTTC. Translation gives CASSPTEETQYF. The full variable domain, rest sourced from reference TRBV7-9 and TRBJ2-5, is DTGVSQNPRHKITKRGQNVTFRCDPISEHNRLYWYRQTLGQGPEFLTYFQNEAQLEKSRLLSDRFSAERPKGSFSTLEIQRTEQGDSAMYLCASSPTEETQYFGPGTRLLVL.

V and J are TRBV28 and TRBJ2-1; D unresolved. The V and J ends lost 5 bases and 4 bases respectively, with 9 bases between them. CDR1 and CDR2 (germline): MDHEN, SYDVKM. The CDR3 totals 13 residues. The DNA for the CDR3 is TGTGCCAGCAGTACCCGTGGGTACAATGAGCAGTTCTTC. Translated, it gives CASSTRGYNEQFF.

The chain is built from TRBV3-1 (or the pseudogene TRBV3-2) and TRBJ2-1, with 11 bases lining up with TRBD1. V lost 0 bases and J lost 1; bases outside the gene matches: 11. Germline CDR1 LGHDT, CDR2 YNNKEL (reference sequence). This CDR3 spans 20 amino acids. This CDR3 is CASSQERDPGTGGSYNEQFF. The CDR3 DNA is TGTGCCAGCAGCCAAGAAAGGGATCCCGGGACAGGGGGTTCCTACAATGAGCAGTTCTTC.

CDR3 DNA: TGTGCCAGCAGTTATCTAGCGGGGGCCTACGAGCAGTACTTC. This gives the protein CASSYLAGAYEQYF. This chain connects TRBV6-4 to TRBJ2-7; the match to TRBD2 covers 10 bases. With 5 bases clipped from V and 2 bases from J, the junction kept 3 bases outside the gene matches. From germline, CDR1 is MRHNA and CDR2 SNTAGT. This CDR3 spans 14 amino acids.

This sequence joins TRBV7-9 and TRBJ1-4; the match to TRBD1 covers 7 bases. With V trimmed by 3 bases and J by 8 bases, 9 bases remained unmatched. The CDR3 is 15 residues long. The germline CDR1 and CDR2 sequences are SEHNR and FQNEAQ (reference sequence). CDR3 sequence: CASSFGTARSEKLFF. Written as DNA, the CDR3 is TGTGCCAGCAGCTTTGGGACAGCGAGGAGCGAAAAACTGTTTTTT.

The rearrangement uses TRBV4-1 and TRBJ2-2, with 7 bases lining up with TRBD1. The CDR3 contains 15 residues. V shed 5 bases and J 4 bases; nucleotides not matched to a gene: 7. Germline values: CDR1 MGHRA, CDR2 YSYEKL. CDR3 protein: CASSSPGQRTGELFF. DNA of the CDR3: TGCGCCAGCAGCTCTCCGGGACAGCGCACCGGGGAGCTGTTTTTT.

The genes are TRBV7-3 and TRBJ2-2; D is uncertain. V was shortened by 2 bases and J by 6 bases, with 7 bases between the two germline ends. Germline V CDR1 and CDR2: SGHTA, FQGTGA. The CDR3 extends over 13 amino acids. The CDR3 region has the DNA TGTGCCAGCAGCTTAGCTCAGCCCGGGGAGCTGTTTTTT. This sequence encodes CASSLAQPGELFF. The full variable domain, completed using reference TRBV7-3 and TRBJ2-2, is GAGVSQTPSNKVTEKGKYVELRCDPISGHTALYWYRQSLGQGPEFLIYFQGTGAADDSGLPNDRFFAVRPEGSVSTLKIQRTERGDSAVYLCASSLAQPGELFFGEGSRLTVL.

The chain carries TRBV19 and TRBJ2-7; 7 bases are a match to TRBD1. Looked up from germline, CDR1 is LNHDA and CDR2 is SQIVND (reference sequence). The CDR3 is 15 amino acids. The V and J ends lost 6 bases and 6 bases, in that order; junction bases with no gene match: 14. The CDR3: CASSHNEAGGSEQYF. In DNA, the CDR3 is TGTGCCAGTAGCCATAATGAGGCAGGGGGAAGCGAGCAGTACTTC.

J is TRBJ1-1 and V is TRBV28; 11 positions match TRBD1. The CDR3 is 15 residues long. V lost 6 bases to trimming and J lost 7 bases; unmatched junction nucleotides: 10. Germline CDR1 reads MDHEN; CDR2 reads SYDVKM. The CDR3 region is CASRAGTGGRGEAFF. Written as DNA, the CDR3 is TGTGCCAGCAGGGCCGGGACAGGGGGGAGGGGTGAAGCTTTCTTT. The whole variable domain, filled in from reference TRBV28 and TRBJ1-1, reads DVKVTQSSRYLVKRTGEKVFLECVQDMDHENMFWYRQDPGLGLRLIYFSYDVKMKEKGDIPEGYSVSREKKERFSLILESASTNQTSMYLCASRAGTGGRGEAFFGQGTRLTVV.

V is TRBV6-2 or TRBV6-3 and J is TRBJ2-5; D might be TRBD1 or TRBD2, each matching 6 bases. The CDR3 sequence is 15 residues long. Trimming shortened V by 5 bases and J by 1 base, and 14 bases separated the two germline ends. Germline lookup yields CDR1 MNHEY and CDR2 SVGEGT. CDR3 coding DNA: TGTGCCAGCAGTCCGGGCGGGACAACCCAAGAGACCCAGTACTTC. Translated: CASSPGGTTQETQYF.

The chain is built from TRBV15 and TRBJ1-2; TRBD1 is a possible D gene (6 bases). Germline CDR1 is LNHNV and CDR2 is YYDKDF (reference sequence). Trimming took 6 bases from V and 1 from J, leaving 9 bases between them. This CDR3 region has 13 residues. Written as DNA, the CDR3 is TGTGCCACCAGGTCGGACAGTAACTATGGCTACACCTTC. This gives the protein CATRSDSNYGYTF.

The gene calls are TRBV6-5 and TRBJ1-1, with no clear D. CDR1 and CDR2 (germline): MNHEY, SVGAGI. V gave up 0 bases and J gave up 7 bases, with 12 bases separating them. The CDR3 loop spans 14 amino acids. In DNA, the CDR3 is TGTGCCAGCAGTTACTCGTCGTCGGCAGTTGAAGCTTTCTTT. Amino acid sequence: CASSYSSSAVEAFF.

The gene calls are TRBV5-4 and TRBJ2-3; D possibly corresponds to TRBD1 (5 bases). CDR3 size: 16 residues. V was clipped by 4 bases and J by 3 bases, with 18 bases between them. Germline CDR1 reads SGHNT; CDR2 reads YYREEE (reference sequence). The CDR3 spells CASSPTGQGWTDTQYF. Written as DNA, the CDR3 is TGTGCCAGCAGCCCCACGGGCCAGGGCTGGACAGATACGCAGTATTTT.

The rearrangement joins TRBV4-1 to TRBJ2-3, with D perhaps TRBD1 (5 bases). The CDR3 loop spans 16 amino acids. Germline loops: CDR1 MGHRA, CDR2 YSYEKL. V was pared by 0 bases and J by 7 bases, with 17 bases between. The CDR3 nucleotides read TGCGCCAGCAGCCAAGAGTGGACATTAAGGGCAAATACGCAGTATTTT. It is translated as CASSQEWTLRANTQYF.

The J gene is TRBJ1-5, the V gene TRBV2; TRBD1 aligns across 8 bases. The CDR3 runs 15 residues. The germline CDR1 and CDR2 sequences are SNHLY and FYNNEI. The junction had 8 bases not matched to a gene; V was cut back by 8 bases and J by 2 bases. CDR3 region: CASQTGAGGNQPQHF. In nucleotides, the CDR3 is TGTGCCAGCCAGACAGGGGCGGGTGGCAATCAGCCCCAGCATTTT.

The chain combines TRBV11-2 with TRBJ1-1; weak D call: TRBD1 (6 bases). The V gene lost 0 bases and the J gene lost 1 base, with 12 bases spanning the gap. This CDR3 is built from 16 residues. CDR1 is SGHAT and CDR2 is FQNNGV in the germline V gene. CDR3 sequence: CASSLEVAGENTEAFF. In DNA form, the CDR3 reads TGTGCCAGCAGCTTAGAGGTGGCAGGGGAGAACACTGAAGCTTTCTTT.

The CDR3 DNA is TGTGCCAGCAGCTTTGTGGGTCACGGGACAGGGCCTGGCTACACCTTC. Translation: CASSFVGHGTGPGYTF. The chain links TRBV5-5 to TRBJ1-2, with 9 bases identical to TRBD1. The CDR3 loop spans 16 amino acids. The V and J ends lost 2 bases and 7 bases, in that order; junction bases with no gene match: 12. The germline CDR1 and CDR2 sequences are SGHKS and YYEKEE (reference sequence).

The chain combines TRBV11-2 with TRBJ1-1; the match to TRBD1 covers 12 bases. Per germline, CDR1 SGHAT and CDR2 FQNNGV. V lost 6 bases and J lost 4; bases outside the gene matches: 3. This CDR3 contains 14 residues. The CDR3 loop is CASRGDRGPTEAFF. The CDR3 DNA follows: TGTGCCAGCAGGGGGGACAGGGGGCCCACTGAAGCTTTCTTT.

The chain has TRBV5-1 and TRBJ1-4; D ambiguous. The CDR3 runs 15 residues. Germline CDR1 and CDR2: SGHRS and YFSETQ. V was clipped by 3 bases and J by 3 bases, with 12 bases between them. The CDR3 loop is CASSSAHQANEKLFF. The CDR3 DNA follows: TGCGCCAGCAGCTCAGCCCATCAAGCTAATGAAAAACTGTTTTTT.

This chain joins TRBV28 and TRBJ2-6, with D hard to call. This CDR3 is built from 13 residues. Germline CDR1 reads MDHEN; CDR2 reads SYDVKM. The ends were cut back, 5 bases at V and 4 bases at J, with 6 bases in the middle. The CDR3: CASSLFGANVLTF. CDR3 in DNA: TGTGCCAGCAGTCTCTTCGGGGCCAACGTCCTGACTTTC.

DNA of the CDR3: TGTGCCAGCAGCTTAGGCACGGGGTACGGCACTGAAGCTTTCTTT. Translated, it gives CASSLGTGYGTEAFF. The chain links TRBV11-2 to TRBJ1-1; D is unclear. Looked up from germline, CDR1 is SGHAT and CDR2 is FQNNGV. The CDR3 is 15 amino acids. The V end lost 1 base, the J end lost 4 bases, and 13 bases lay between the germline ends.

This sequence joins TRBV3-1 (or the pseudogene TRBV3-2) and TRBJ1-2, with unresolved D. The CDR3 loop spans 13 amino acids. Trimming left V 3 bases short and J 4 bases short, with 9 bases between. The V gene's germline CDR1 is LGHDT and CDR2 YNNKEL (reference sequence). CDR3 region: CASSQEGSYGYTF. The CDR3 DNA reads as TGTGCCAGCAGCCAGGAGGGTAGCTATGGCTACACCTTC.

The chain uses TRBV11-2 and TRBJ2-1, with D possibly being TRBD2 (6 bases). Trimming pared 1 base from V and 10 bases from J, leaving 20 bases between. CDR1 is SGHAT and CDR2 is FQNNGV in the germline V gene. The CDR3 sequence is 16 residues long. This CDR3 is CASSLAGGARAPEQFF. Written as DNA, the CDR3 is TGTGCCAGCAGCTTAGCTGGCGGGGCAAGGGCCCCAGAGCAGTTCTTC.

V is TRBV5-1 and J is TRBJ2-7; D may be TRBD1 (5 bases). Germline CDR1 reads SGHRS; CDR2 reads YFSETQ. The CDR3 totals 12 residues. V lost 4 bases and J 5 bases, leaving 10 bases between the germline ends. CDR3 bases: TGCGCCAGCAGCCTGGTAGGGGACGAGCAGTACTTC. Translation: CASSLVGDEQYF.

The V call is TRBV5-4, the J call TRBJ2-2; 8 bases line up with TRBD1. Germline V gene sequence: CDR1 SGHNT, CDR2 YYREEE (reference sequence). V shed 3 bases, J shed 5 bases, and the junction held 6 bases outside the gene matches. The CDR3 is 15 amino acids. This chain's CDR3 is CASSSQGAGTGELFF. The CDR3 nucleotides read TGTGCCAGCAGCTCGCAGGGGGCAGGGACCGGGGAGCTGTTTTTT.

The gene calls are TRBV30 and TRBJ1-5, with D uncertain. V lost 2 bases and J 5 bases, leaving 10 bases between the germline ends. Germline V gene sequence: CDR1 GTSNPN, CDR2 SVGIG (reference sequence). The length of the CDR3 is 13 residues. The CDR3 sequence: CAWSTDNDQPQHF. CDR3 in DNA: TGTGCCTGGAGTACTGACAACGATCAGCCCCAGCATTTT. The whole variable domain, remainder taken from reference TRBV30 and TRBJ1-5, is SQTIHQWPATLVQPVGSPLSLECTVEGTSNPNLYWYRQAAGRGLQLLFYSVGIGQISSEVPQNLSASRPQDRQFILSSKKLLLSDSGFYLCAWSTDNDQPQHFGDGTRLSIL.

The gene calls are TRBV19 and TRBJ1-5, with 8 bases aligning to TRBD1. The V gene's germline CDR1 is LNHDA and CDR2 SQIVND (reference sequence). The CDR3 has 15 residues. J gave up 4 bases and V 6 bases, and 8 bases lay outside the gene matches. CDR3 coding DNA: TGTGCCAGTAGCCCGACAGGGGAGGGGAATCAGCCCCAGCATTTT. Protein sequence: CASSPTGEGNQPQHF.

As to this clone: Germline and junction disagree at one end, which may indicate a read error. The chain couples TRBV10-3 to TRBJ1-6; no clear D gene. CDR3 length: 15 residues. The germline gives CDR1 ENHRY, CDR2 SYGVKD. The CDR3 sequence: CAIGDGIGYNSPLHF. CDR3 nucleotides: TGTGCCATCGGTGATGGGATAGGGTATAATTCACCCCTCCACTTT.

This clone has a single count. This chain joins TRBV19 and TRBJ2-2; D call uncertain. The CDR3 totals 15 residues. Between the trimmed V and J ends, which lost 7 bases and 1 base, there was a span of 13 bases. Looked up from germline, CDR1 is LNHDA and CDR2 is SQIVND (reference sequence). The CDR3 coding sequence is TGTGCCAGTACCAAAAAGTGGTTGAACACCGGGGAGCTGTTTTTT. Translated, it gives CASTKKWLNTGELFF.

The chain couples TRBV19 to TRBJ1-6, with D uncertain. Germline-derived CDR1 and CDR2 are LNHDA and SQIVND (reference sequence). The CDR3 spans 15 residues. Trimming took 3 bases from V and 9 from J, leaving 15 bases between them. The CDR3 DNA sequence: TGTGCCAGTAGTATTGATTCTCCGGACTTTTCACCCCTCCACTTT. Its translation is CASSIDSPDFSPLHF.

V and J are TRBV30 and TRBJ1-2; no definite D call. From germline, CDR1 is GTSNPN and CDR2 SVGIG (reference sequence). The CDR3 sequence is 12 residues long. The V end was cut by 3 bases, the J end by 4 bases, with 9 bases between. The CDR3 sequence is CAWSATGYGYTF. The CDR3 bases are TGTGCCTGGAGCGCGACGGGCTATGGCTACACCTTC.